What follows describes a single T cell receptor beta chain. Original handling: Estimated nucleated cell counts came from reference gene primer amplification. Clones were sequenced by immunoSEQ multiplex PCR, and TCRdb holds only the in-frame ones, with some missing. That table supplies the V and J calls and clone size; D and trimming were determined from the DNA. Of more than 95,000 clones listed, 90% were seen once; the top ten hold about 1.7%. These data come from a study of blood T cell repertoires in COVID-19. The wider study: In each case, the material was cDNA or gDNA derived from T cells, B-cell-depleted T cells, or PBMCs.

Germline V gene data show CDR1 as DFQATT and CDR2 as SNEGSKA (reference sequence). The CDR3 spans 10 residues. Trimming removed 3 bases from V and 8 bases from J, with 7 bases in between. The V and J genes are TRBV20-1 and TRBJ1-2; possibly TRBD1 for D (5 bases). Sequenced: peripheral blood. This clonotype originated in a man in his fifties or sixties with acute or convalescent COVID-19. The DNA for the CDR3 is TGCAGTGCTAGCGGGGGGGGCTACACCTTC. This gives the protein CSASGGGYTF.